A single sample is the source of the 32 T cell receptor beta chains below, sequenced in a study of PD-L1 blockade in urothelial cancer. Stated time point: pretreatment peripheral blood. Clones were read by immunoSEQ multiplex PCR, and TCRdb kept only the in-frame ones, dropping some. Found here are 55,000 to 80,000 clones, 81% of them singletons; the top ten hold 3.2%. The sample in question was PBMCs, obtained around atezolizumab (anti-PD-L1) treatment. The receptors here all came from a man in his 70s with urothelial cancer.

The chain couples TRBV21-1 to TRBJ1-1; the table assigns TRBD1, which was not confirmed against the DNA. TRBV21-1 is annotated as a pseudogene. This CDR3 has 20 residues. In nucleotides, the CDR3 is TGTGCCAGCAGCAAAAAAGGCAGGGGGCTCTGGCCCCATATGAACACTGAAGCTTTCTTT. Amino acid sequence: CASSKKGRGLWPHMNTEAFF.

This rearrangement joins TRBV7-9 to TRBJ2-5, with TRBD2 matching over 8 bases. V gave up 5 bases and J gave up 3 bases; unmatched junction bases: 8. This CDR3 contains 15 residues. From germline, CDR1 is SEHNR and CDR2 FQNEAQ (reference sequence). CDR3 bases: TGTGCCAGCAGCCAGTCGACTAGCGAGAAAGAGACCCAGTACTTC. Its protein product is CASSQSTSEKETQYF.

The chain combines TRBV5-4 with TRBJ2-2; perhaps TRBD1 as D (6 bases). Germline V gives CDR1 SGHNT, CDR2 YYREEE (reference sequence). The CDR3 sequence is 14 residues long. V shed 1 base and J shed 4 bases, with 8 bases lying between them. The CDR3: CASSLQGTTGELFF. The CDR3 coding sequence is TGTGCCAGCAGCTTGCAGGGGACCACCGGGGAGCTGTTTTTT.

The chain employs TRBV6-5 and TRBJ1-2; D not certain. V lost 6 bases to trimming and J lost 4 bases, with 6 bases between them. In germline, CDR1 is MNHEY, CDR2 SVGAGI. The CDR3 is 11 amino acids. DNA for the CDR3: TGTGCCAGCAGCAACAGCTATGGCTACACCTTC. Translating gives CASSNSYGYTF.

This clone was picked up one time. A read error may produce the germline difference seen at one junction end. The V and J genes are TRBV7-9 and TRBJ2-3; no definite D call. Germline CDR1 reads SEHNR; CDR2 reads FQNEAQ (reference sequence). The CDR3 extends over 13 amino acids. CDR3 nucleotide sequence: TGTGCCAGCAGCTTAGAGCGCACCGATACGCAGTATTTT. This translates into CASSLERTDTQYF.

The genes are TRBV14 and TRBJ1-4; possible D gene TRBD1, 5 bases. V was shortened by 4 bases and J by 7 bases, with 10 bases between the two germline ends. CDR3 length: 13 residues. CDR1 SGHDN and CDR2 FVKESK come from the germline V gene. In DNA form, the CDR3 reads TGTGCCAGCAGCCGAGGAGGGACTGAAAAACTGTTTTTT. Encoded protein: CASSRGGTEKLFF.

The chain has TRBV7-2 and TRBJ2-1, with 11 bases aligning to TRBD2. The CDR3 sequence is 16 residues long. CDR1 and CDR2 (germline): SGHTA, FQGNSA. With 5 bases clipped from V and 10 bases from J, the junction kept 13 bases outside the gene matches. The CDR3 region has the DNA TGTGCCAGCAGCATCACTAGCGGGAGTGGGTTGGGGGAGCAGTTCTTC. This encodes CASSITSGSGLGEQFF.

The chain couples TRBV9 to TRBJ2-7; tentatively, D is TRBD2 (7 bases). This CDR3 has 13 amino acids. From germline, CDR1 is SGDLS and CDR2 YYNGEE. Trimming removed 5 bases from V and 5 bases from J, with 14 bases in between. In nucleotides, the CDR3 is TGTGCCAGCAGGGAGGGGGGGTCCCACGAGCAGTACTTC. This sequence encodes CASREGGSHEQYF.

This clone was seen a handful of times. The genes are TRBV18 and TRBJ2-5, with a possible D match to TRBD2 (7 bases). Germline CDR1 and CDR2: KGHSH and LQKENI. This CDR3 is 16 amino acids long. V was shortened by 2 bases and J by 1 base, with 14 bases between the two germline ends. CDR3 DNA: TGTGCCAGCTCACCAGGGGGGGCTGTTCGCCAAGAGACCCAGTACTTC. Translating gives CASSPGGAVRQETQYF.

V gene TRBV30 combines with J gene TRBJ2-1, with D perhaps matching TRBD2 (6 bases). Trimming removed 5 bases from V and 2 bases from J, with 10 bases in between. This CDR3 is 13 amino acids long. CDR1 is GTSNPN and CDR2 is SVGIG in the germline V gene (reference sequence). CDR3 nucleotide sequence: TGTGCCTGGCACGGGAGCACCTACAATGAGCAGTTCTTC. Amino acid sequence: CAWHGSTYNEQFF. Looking up the rest from reference TRBV30 and TRBJ2-1 gives the full variable domain: SQTIHQWPATLVQPVGSPLSLECTVEGTSNPNLYWYRQAAGRGLQLLFYSVGIGQISSEVPQNLSASRPQDRQFILSSKKLLLSDSGFYLCAWHGSTYNEQFFGPGTRLTVL.

J is TRBJ2-5 and V is TRBV25-1; D is undetermined. The CDR3 contains 14 residues. V shed 5 bases and J shed 4 bases, with 14 bases lying between them. Germline loops: CDR1 MGHDK, CDR2 SYGVNS. CDR3 region: CASSPVVPPETQYF. CDR3 sequence (DNA): TGTGCCAGCAGTCCAGTTGTCCCTCCAGAGACCCAGTACTTC.

CDR3 coding DNA: TGCGCCAGCAGCTTGGATGGGCCAGCTGAAGCTTTCTTT. Translated: CASSLDGPAEAFF. The chain carries TRBV5-1 and TRBJ1-1; D is undetermined. Trimming took 0 bases from V and 6 from J, leaving 9 bases between them. CDR3 length: 13 amino acids. From germline, CDR1 is SGHRS and CDR2 YFSETQ. Using reference TRBV5-1 and TRBJ1-1 for the parts outside the CDR3, the full variable domain is KAGVTQTPRYLIKTRGQQVTLSCSPISGHRSVSWYQQTPGQGLQFLFEYFSETQRNKGNFPGRFSGRQFSNSRSEMNVSTLELGDSALYLCASSLDGPAEAFFGQGTRLTVV.

The chain combines TRBV7-8 with TRBJ2-1; 13 bases line up with TRBD2. The CDR3 is 17 amino acids. Germline lookup yields CDR1 SGHVS and CDR2 FQNEAQ. The trim removed 5 bases at V and 6 bases at J, leaving 10 bases unmatched. DNA of the CDR3: TGTGCCAGCAGCCAAACTAGCGGGGGGGATGTATTCAATGAGCAGTTCTTC. This encodes CASSQTSGGDVFNEQFF.

The chain carries TRBV6-6 and TRBJ1-5; D is ambiguous. The CDR3 extends over 13 amino acids. With 11 bases removed from V and 2 bases from J, the gap between germline ends came to 13 bases. Germline V gene lookup returns CDR1 MNHNY and CDR2 SVGAGI (reference sequence). The CDR3 protein is CASLVGGNQPQHF. CDR3 DNA: TGTGCCTCCCTCGTCGGGGGCAATCAGCCCCAGCATTTT.

V gene TRBV5-6 combines with J gene TRBJ2-1; D might be TRBD2 (6 bases). The CDR3 totals 13 residues. Germline CDR1 SGHDT, CDR2 YYEEEE. V lost 1 base and J lost 10, with 12 bases in between. CDR3 loop: CASSLWGLLEQFF. CDR3 DNA: TGTGCCAGCAGCTTGTGGGGACTTCTAGAGCAGTTCTTC. The whole variable domain, remainder taken from reference TRBV5-6 and TRBJ2-1, is DAGVTQSPTHLIKTRGQQVTLRCSPKSGHDTVSWYQQALGQGPQFIFQYYEEEERQRGNFPDRFSGHQFPNYSSELNVNALLLGDSALYLCASSLWGLLEQFFGPGTRLTVL.

The rearrangement links TRBV28 to TRBJ1-5; 7 bases are a match to TRBD1. This CDR3 comprises 14 residues. The J segment lost 5 bases and the V segment lost 4 bases, leaving 5 bases of the junction unmatched. Germline CDR1 MDHEN, CDR2 SYDVKM. In DNA form, the CDR3 reads TGTGCCAGCAGTTCCCTTACAGGGGATCAGCCCCAGCATTTT. This sequence encodes CASSSLTGDQPQHF.

In its sample, this clone was seen once. The V gene is TRBV7-9, the J gene TRBJ1-5, with D maybe TRBD1 (5 bases). The CDR3 has 16 amino acids. Germline CDR1 and CDR2: SEHNR and FQNEAQ (reference sequence). V gave up 5 bases and J gave up 5 bases, with 19 bases separating them. CDR3 bases: TGTGCCAGCAGCCCCCCCGGGGGGGGATTCGATCAGCCCCAGCATTTT. Its protein product is CASSPPGGGFDQPQHF.

This chain uses TRBV7-9 with TRBJ1-5; D is uncertain. CDR1 and CDR2 (germline): SEHNR, FQNEAQ (reference sequence). V lost 6 bases to trimming and J lost 9 bases, with 15 bases between them. CDR3 length equals 13 residues. CDR3 nucleotide sequence: TGTGCCAGCAGTGACTCCAAGGTAACGCCCCAGCATTTT. Translating gives CASSDSKVTPQHF.

The genes are TRBV2 and TRBJ2-5; the match to TRBD1 covers 11 bases. The V and J ends lost 11 bases and 4 bases, in that order; junction bases with no gene match: 6. Germline V gene sequence: CDR1 SNHLY, CDR2 FYNNEI. The length of the CDR3 is 13 residues. The CDR3 DNA follows: TGTGCCGTAGGGACAGGGGGGCCAGAGACCCAGTACTTC. As protein: CAVGTGGPETQYF.

The chain is built from TRBV10-1 and TRBJ2-5, with a tentative D call TRBD1 (6 bases). The length of the CDR3 is 13 residues. The ends were cut back, 11 bases at V and 2 bases at J, with 15 bases in the middle. Germline CDR1 reads WNHNN; CDR2 reads SYGVQD (reference sequence). The CDR3 is CAAPRGQQETQYF. CDR3 DNA: TGCGCCGCCCCAAGAGGACAGCAAGAGACCCAGTACTTC.

This sequence joins TRBV18 and TRBJ2-5; a weak D match, TRBD2 (5 bases). V shed 2 bases and J shed 2 bases, with 21 bases lying between them. The CDR3 length is 18 residues. CDR1 is KGHSH and CDR2 is LQKENI in the germline V gene. The chain's CDR3 is CASSPGPSSETGQETQYF. The DNA of the CDR3 is TGTGCCAGCTCACCAGGTCCGTCCAGCGAGACGGGGCAAGAGACCCAGTACTTC.

J is TRBJ2-2 and V is TRBV28; 9 bases match TRBD1. The CDR3 spans 16 residues. V was clipped by 5 bases and J by 1 base; unmatched bases: 5. Germline CDR1 and CDR2: MDHEN and SYDVKM. CDR3 sequence reads: CASSTQTGGNTGELFF. The CDR3 DNA reads TGTGCCAGCAGTACGCAGACAGGGGGGAACACCGGGGAGCTGTTTTTT.

The chain is built from TRBV2 and TRBJ2-2; 8 bases map to TRBD1. The CDR3 consists of 16 residues. After removal of 4 bases from V and 6 bases from J, the junction contained 10 bases not matched to a gene. Germline V gene sequence: CDR1 SNHLY, CDR2 FYNNEI. The CDR3 DNA sequence: TGTGCCAGCAGTGGGCCCCGGCAGGGGGCGTCCGGGGAGCTGTTTTTT. Residues: CASSGPRQGASGELFF.

The V gene is TRBV7-2, the J gene TRBJ2-5; 12 bases are a match to TRBD2. This CDR3 is built from 16 residues. From germline, CDR1 is SGHTA and CDR2 FQGNSA. The ends lost 1 base at V and 1 base at J; junction bases unmatched: 1. The DNA of the CDR3 is TGTGCCAGCAGCTTAGGGACTAGCGGGATCCAAGAGACCCAGTACTTC. This codes for CASSLGTSGIQETQYF. The full variable domain, rest sourced from reference TRBV7-2 and TRBJ2-5, is GAGVSQSPSNKVTEKGKDVELRCDPISGHTALYWYRQSLGQGLEFLIYFQGNSAPDKSGLPSDRFSAERTGGSVSTLTIQRTQQEDSAVYLCASSLGTSGIQETQYFGPGTRLLVL.

V and J are TRBV7-9 and TRBJ1-1, with unresolved D. Per germline, CDR1 SEHNR and CDR2 FQNEAQ (reference sequence). V was pared by 1 base and J by 9 bases, with 9 bases between. This CDR3 is built from 12 residues. Here the CDR3 reads CASSLDSYQAFF. For the CDR3, the DNA is TGTGCCAGCAGCTTAGACTCCTATCAAGCTTTCTTT.

The CDR3 sequence: CASSEHNRVRMTYNEQFF. In DNA, the CDR3 is TGTGCCAGCAGTGAGCACAACAGGGTCAGAATGACCTACAATGAGCAGTTCTTC. This chain joins TRBV6-4 and TRBJ2-1; D is possibly TRBD1 (6 bases). V dropped 3 bases and J dropped 2 bases, with 20 bases sitting between them. This CDR3 region has 18 residues. Germline loops: CDR1 MRHNA, CDR2 SNTAGT.

The chain recombines TRBV19 with TRBJ2-1, with 12 bases lining up with TRBD2. Germline V lookup: CDR1 LNHDA, CDR2 SQIVND (reference sequence). The CDR3 totals 16 residues. The V and J ends lost 5 bases and 5 bases, in that order; junction bases with no gene match: 7. CDR3 sequence (DNA): TGTGCCAGTAGTTCTCCCCGGACTAGCGGGGACAATGAGCAGTTCTTC. Translation: CASSSPRTSGDNEQFF.

CDR3 sequence (DNA): TGCGCCAGCAGCTTGGTGATGAGCGGGGAAAACGAGCAGTACTTC. Its protein is CASSLVMSGENEQYF. The genes are TRBV5-1 and TRBJ2-7, with TRBD2 identical over 7 bases. V shed 0 bases, J shed 5 bases, and the junction held 8 bases outside the gene matches. The germline gives CDR1 SGHRS, CDR2 YFSETQ. The CDR3 extends over 15 amino acids.

This clone was counted a few times. The chain uses TRBV4-2 and TRBJ2-1; D is possibly TRBD1 (6 bases). The CDR3 runs 13 residues. V lost 4 bases and J 12 bases, leaving 16 bases between the germline ends. CDR1 and CDR2 from the germline V gene are LGHNA and YNFKEQ. CDR3 sequence reads: CASSPEGGRGQFF. The CDR3 nucleotides read TGTGCCAGCAGCCCAGAAGGGGGACGGGGGCAGTTCTTC.

The rearrangement links TRBV4-2 to TRBJ1-4; D not certain. Germline V gives CDR1 LGHNA, CDR2 YNFKEQ. The CDR3 has 14 amino acids. Trimming cost V 1 base and J 5 bases, with 8 bases left between them. The CDR3 coding sequence is TGTGCCAGCAGCCAAGCGGTGAGGAATGAAAAACTGTTTTTT. Amino acids: CASSQAVRNEKLFF.

CDR3 amino acids: CASSVDRGGSTDTQYF. CDR3 bases: TGTGCCAGCAGCGTAGACAGGGGTGGAAGCACAGATACGCAGTATTTT. The chain uses TRBV9 and TRBJ2-3, with 7 positions matching TRBD1. This CDR3 spans 16 amino acids. Germline values: CDR1 SGDLS, CDR2 YYNGEE. V dropped 0 bases and J dropped 0; count of bases not matched to a gene: 4.

CDR3 nucleotide sequence: TGTGCCAGCAGCCTCGGACTAGCGAGGGACACCGGGGAGCTGTTTTTT. Encoded protein: CASSLGLARDTGELFF. V and J are TRBV4-2 and TRBJ2-2, with 9 bases fitting TRBD2. J gave up 3 bases and V 4 bases, and 6 bases lay outside the gene matches. CDR3 length: 16 amino acids. In germline, CDR1 is LGHNA, CDR2 YNFKEQ.